This passage covers 22 T cell receptor beta chains from one sample sequenced in a study of blood T cell repertoires in COVID-19 (dated by TCRdb to the early 2020s). Library method: the immunoSEQ multiplex PCR assay. Sourced from immuneACCESS, this table was stored by TCRdb with only in-frame sequences that have V and J called. A share of the clones is absent; for the studies checked, an unresolved V gene accounts for under half, and the remainder has no known explanation. The sample data list 350,000 to 400,000 clones, and 85% to 90% of these were observed just once. 1.5% to 2% of the sample is taken by the ten largest. The sequencing sample was made of PBMCs or T cells enriched from blood (not recorded which). These receptor sequences come from a woman in her twenties or thirties who had recovered from COVID-19.

The chain combines TRBV19 with TRBJ1-2; no clear D gene. V was cut by 4 bases and J by 4 bases, with 10 bases left in between. Germline V lookup: CDR1 LNHDA, CDR2 SQIVND (reference sequence). The CDR3 contains 13 residues. The CDR3 nucleotides are TGTGCCAGTAGTAGGGCAGATACCTATGGCTACACCTTC. As protein: CASSRADTYGYTF.

CDR3 sequence: CASSHLDRAETQYF. The CDR3 DNA reads as TGCGCCAGCAGCCACCTGGACAGGGCAGAGACCCAGTACTTC. The V and J genes are TRBV4-1 and TRBJ2-5; 8 bases align to TRBD1. This CDR3 is built from 14 residues. The V gene end was trimmed by 3 bases and the J gene end by 4 bases; junction bases not matched to a gene: 4. Germline CDR1 reads MGHRA; CDR2 reads YSYEKL.

The V gene is TRBV5-1, the J gene TRBJ2-3, with 10 positions matching TRBD2. V gave up 2 bases and J gave up 4 bases; unmatched junction bases: 1. The CDR3 contains 14 residues. Per germline, CDR1 SGHRS and CDR2 YFSETQ. Written as DNA, the CDR3 is TGCGCCAGCAGCTTTACTAGCGGGGCAGATACGCAGTATTTT. Protein product: CASSFTSGADTQYF.

The chain carries TRBV10-3 and TRBJ1-5, with D hard to call. Trimming removed 4 bases at V and 3 bases at J, with 7 bases between. Germline values: CDR1 ENHRY, CDR2 SYGVKD. The CDR3 has 13 amino acids. CDR3 nucleotides: TGTGCCATCAGTGCCGGAGACAATCAGCCCCAGCATTTT. This codes for CAISAGDNQPQHF.

The chain recombines TRBV10-3 with TRBJ2-2; 8 bases are shared with TRBD2. V lost 7 bases and J lost 7; bases outside the gene matches: 8. This CDR3 is 14 amino acids long. CDR1 and CDR2 from the germline V gene are ENHRY and SYGVKD. The CDR3 coding sequence is TGTGCCATCAAGACCGGGGGGGCCGGCGGGGAGCTGTTTTTT. Its protein is CAIKTGGAGGELFF.

The chain has TRBV2 and TRBJ1-1, with D hard to call. This CDR3 spans 13 amino acids. V lost 7 bases and J lost 4, with 13 bases in between. CDR1 and CDR2 from the germline V gene are SNHLY and FYNNEI. The CDR3 loop reads CASTEGRGTEAFF. For the CDR3, the DNA is TGTGCCAGCACGGAAGGCCGGGGCACTGAAGCTTTCTTT.

This chain joins TRBV11-2 and TRBJ1-2; D possibly corresponds to TRBD1 (5 bases). The CDR3 is 15 amino acids. Germline V gene data show CDR1 as SGHAT and CDR2 as FQNNGV. The V end lost 2 bases, the J end lost 5 bases, and 15 bases lay between the germline ends. CDR3 in amino acids: CASSLSPGLRYGYTF. The CDR3 nucleotides read TGTGCCAGCAGCTTATCACCAGGGTTGAGATATGGCTACACCTTC.

The V call is TRBV11-3, the J call TRBJ1-5; D call uncertain. Germline lookup yields CDR1 SGHNT and CDR2 YENEEA. Trimming left V 5 bases short and J 0 bases short, with 11 bases between. The CDR3 loop spans 15 amino acids. Written as DNA, the CDR3 is TGTGCCAGCAGCAGTCATATCTATAGCAATCAGCCCCAGCATTTT. Residues: CASSSHIYSNQPQHF.

The chain links TRBV24-1 to TRBJ2-1, with 7 bases identical to TRBD2. Trimming removed 0 bases from V and 6 bases from J; junction bases left unmatched: 10. Germline V lookup: CDR1 KGHDR, CDR2 SFDVKD. The CDR3 contains 17 residues. CDR3 in amino acids: CATSDLLSGTDRNEQFF. The DNA for the CDR3 is TGTGCCACCAGTGATTTGCTAAGCGGGACCGATCGCAATGAGCAGTTCTTC.

V and J are TRBV19 and TRBJ2-7; D gene unclear. The CDR3 covers 13 residues. In germline, CDR1 is LNHDA, CDR2 SQIVND (reference sequence). Trimming removed 5 bases at V and 3 bases at J, with 11 bases between. The CDR3 nucleotides are TGTGCCAGTAGTTCCTCTTCTCTCTACGAGCAGTACTTC. Encoded protein: CASSSSSLYEQYF. Complete variable domain (other parts from reference TRBV19 and TRBJ2-7): DGGITQSPKYLFRKEGQNVTLSCEQNLNHDAMYWYRQDPGQGLRLIYYSQIVNDFQKGDIAEGYSVSREKKESFPLTVTSAQKNPTAFYLCASSSSSLYEQYFGPGTRLTVT.

J is TRBJ2-1 and V is TRBV28; TRBD2 might be the D (6 bases). The germline V gene encodes CDR1 MDHEN and CDR2 SYDVKM. CDR3 length: 14 residues. Deletions cut 6 bases from V and 3 bases from J, with 12 bases between. The CDR3: CASRVGGDYNEQFF. In DNA form, the CDR3 reads TGTGCCAGCAGAGTTGGAGGGGACTACAATGAGCAGTTCTTC. Together with reference TRBV28 and TRBJ2-1, the CDR3 gives the full variable domain: DVKVTQSSRYLVKRTGEKVFLECVQDMDHENMFWYRQDPGLGLRLIYFSYDVKMKEKGDIPEGYSVSREKKERFSLILESASTNQTSMYLCASRVGGDYNEQFFGPGTRLTVL.

The chain links TRBV6-2 or TRBV6-3 to TRBJ1-1, with 10 bases aligning to TRBD1. The germline V gene encodes CDR1 MNHEY and CDR2 SVGEGT. CDR3 length: 15 residues. V gave up 2 bases and J gave up 5 bases; unmatched junction bases: 5. Here the CDR3 reads CASSYPRDRGTEAFF. The CDR3 DNA sequence: TGTGCCAGCAGTTACCCCCGGGACAGGGGAACTGAAGCTTTCTTT.

This clone has only a few counts. The J gene is TRBJ2-7, the V gene TRBV14, with 9 bases identical to TRBD1. The ends lost 1 base at V and 6 bases at J; junction bases unmatched: 10. CDR3 size: 16 residues. Germline CDR1 is SGHDN and CDR2 is FVKESK. The CDR3 loop reads CASSQATGTGLFEQYF. CDR3 in DNA: TGTGCCAGCAGCCAAGCCACCGGGACAGGGCTCTTCGAGCAGTACTTC.

Only a few counts were recorded for this clone. The chain is built from TRBV29-1 and TRBJ2-3; TRBD2 agrees at 7 bases. J was trimmed by 2 bases and V by 4 bases; bases with no gene match: 6. This CDR3 region has 14 residues. The V gene's germline CDR1 is SQVTM and CDR2 ANQGSEA. CDR3 bases: TGCAGCGTTGGGCCAAGCGGGAACACAGATACGCAGTATTTT. This encodes CSVGPSGNTDTQYF.

This clone was found once. The chain employs TRBV4-3 and TRBJ1-2; 8 nucleotides line up with TRBD1. CDR3 length: 17 residues. The germline CDR1 and CDR2 sequences are LGHNA and YSLEER. V was clipped by 0 bases and J by 4 bases; unmatched bases: 10. CDR3 nucleotides: TGCGCCAGCAGCCAAGATCAAGACAGGGGCCGCGGCTATGGCTACACCTTC. Protein: CASSQDQDRGRGYGYTF.

In its sample, this clone was seen a few times. J is TRBJ2-1 and V is TRBV19, with 9 positions matching TRBD2. This CDR3 spans 15 amino acids. CDR1 LNHDA and CDR2 SQIVND come from the germline V gene (reference sequence). V shed 7 bases, J shed 4 bases, and the junction held 8 bases outside the gene matches. Here the CDR3 DNA reads TGTGCCAGTAAGCGCGGGAGGGAGCGGTACAATGAGCAGTTCTTC. This gives the protein CASKRGRERYNEQFF. Supplemented by reference TRBV19 and TRBJ2-1, the full variable domain reads DGGITQSPKYLFRKEGQNVTLSCEQNLNHDAMYWYRQDPGQGLRLIYYSQIVNDFQKGDIAEGYSVSREKKESFPLTVTSAQKNPTAFYLCASKRGRERYNEQFFGPGTRLTVL.

As to this clone: This sample also contains other DNA sequences that code for the same CDR3. The J gene is TRBJ1-1, the V gene TRBV4-1; a possible D gene is TRBD1 (5 bases). From germline, CDR1 is MGHRA and CDR2 YSYEKL. The ends were cut back, 0 bases at V and 1 base at J, with 9 bases in the middle. The CDR3 runs 15 residues. CDR3 residues: CASSQDPGQNTEAFF. For the CDR3, the DNA is TGCGCCAGCAGCCAAGATCCCGGACAGAACACTGAAGCTTTCTTT.

The chain carries TRBV28 and TRBJ1-5; no clear D gene. Trimming shortened V by 1 base and J by 0 bases, and 7 bases separated the two germline ends. The CDR3 runs 15 residues. Germline V CDR1 and CDR2: MDHEN, SYDVKM. The CDR3 DNA reads TGTGCCAGCAGTTTATCAGTTAATAGCAATCAGCCCCAGCATTTT. Residues: CASSLSVNSNQPQHF.

This chain links TRBV5-1 with TRBJ2-3; TRBD1 aligns across 8 bases. After removal of 2 bases from V and 2 bases from J, the junction contained 7 bases not matched to a gene. Germline V gene sequence: CDR1 SGHRS, CDR2 YFSETQ. The CDR3 is 16 residues long. This CDR3 reads CASSLWTGTDTDTQYF. The CDR3 DNA is TGCGCCAGCAGCTTATGGACAGGGACAGACACAGATACGCAGTATTTT.

V gene TRBV4-1 combines with J gene TRBJ1-4; 7 bases are a match to TRBD1. The V segment lost 4 bases and the J segment 7 bases; nucleotides outside the gene matches: 18. The CDR3 totals 18 residues. Germline CDR1 reads MGHRA; CDR2 reads YSYEKL. The CDR3 sequence: CASSLISLRDSRSEKLFF. For the CDR3, the DNA is TGCGCCAGCAGCCTAATATCTTTGCGGGACAGCAGAAGTGAAAAACTGTTTTTT.

This clone was detected once. V usage is TRBV4-3 and J usage is TRBJ1-5, with a tentative D call TRBD1 (5 bases). The CDR3 is 15 residues long. Between the trimmed V and J ends, which lost 0 bases and 4 bases, there was a span of 10 bases. Germline CDR1 reads LGHNA; CDR2 reads YSLEER. The CDR3 DNA reads TGCGCCAGCAGCCAAGATTCCGGGGGGAATCAGCCCCAGCATTTT. This translates into CASSQDSGGNQPQHF.

V and J are TRBV30 and TRBJ1-6; D unresolved. The germline V gene has CDR1 GTSNPN and CDR2 SVGIG (reference sequence). The CDR3 is 17 residues long. Trimming stripped 0 bases from V and 0 bases from J, with 12 bases between. The CDR3 here is CAWSVLAGGSYNSPLHF. DNA for the CDR3: TGTGCCTGGAGTGTCCTAGCAGGAGGCTCCTATAATTCACCCCTCCACTTT.